This entry lists 28 T cell receptor beta chains sequenced from one sample in a study of cytomegalovirus exposure and HLA in healthy donors. Vbeta (60) and Jbeta (13) primers were used in the PCR. Some clones are missing from TCRdb's copy, which holds only in-frame ones; the method was immunoSEQ multiplex PCR. The data show 45,000 to 65,000 clones, and the top ten clones hold around 11%. Sequencing was done on a sample of PBMCs. The receptors shown here come from a man between 18 and 35 years old in good health and CMV-seropositive.

The gene calls are TRBV29-1 and TRBJ2-2, with TRBD2 identical over 7 bases. Losses at the gene ends were 7 bases for V and 4 bases for J; bases not matched to a gene: 12. The CDR3 sequence is 15 residues long. CDR1 is SQVTM and CDR2 is ANQGSEA in the germline V gene. The CDR3, as DNA: TGCAGCGCCCAAAAAGGGAGGGTTGGCACCGGGGAGCTGTTTTTT. This encodes CSAQKGRVGTGELFF.

The chain uses TRBV5-5 and TRBJ1-3; tentatively, D is TRBD1 (6 bases). Germline V gene lookup returns CDR1 SGHKS and CDR2 YYEKEE (reference sequence). Trimming left V 0 bases short and J 4 bases short, with 14 bases between. The CDR3 sequence is 16 residues long. The CDR3 reads CASSLVQGSGGNTIYF. In DNA form, the CDR3 reads TGTGCCAGCAGCTTGGTACAGGGATCCGGCGGAAACACCATATATTTT.

The chain joins TRBV29-1 to TRBJ1-2; possible D gene TRBD1, 5 bases. This CDR3 has 11 amino acids. Trimming pared 4 bases from V and 7 bases from J, leaving 10 bases between. Germline V gene data show CDR1 as SQVTM and CDR2 as ANQGSEA. Here the CDR3 DNA reads TGCAGCGTTGTGGCAGGGTTTGGCTACACCTTC. Translated: CSVVAGFGYTF.

The chain has TRBV10-1 and TRBJ2-7, with D tentatively TRBD2 (6 bases). V gave up 5 bases and J gave up 3 bases, with 8 bases separating them. Germline CDR1 reads WNHNN; CDR2 reads SYGVQD (reference sequence). CDR3 length equals 12 residues. This chain's CDR3 is CASSPGLYEQYF. In DNA form, the CDR3 reads TGCGCCAGCAGTCCGGGACTCTACGAGCAGTACTTC.

The CDR3 region is CAWSLLGQETQYF. The CDR3 coding sequence is TGTGCCTGGAGTCTACTAGGCCAAGAGACCCAGTACTTC. V and J are TRBV30 and TRBJ2-5, with TRBD2 as a possible D gene (5 bases). Trimming stripped 2 bases from V and 1 base from J, with 8 bases between. Germline CDR1 reads GTSNPN; CDR2 reads SVGIG (reference sequence). This CDR3 contains 13 residues.

The V call is TRBV19, the J call TRBJ2-2; 9 bases fit TRBD2. Trimming at V came to 5 bases and at J to 5 bases, leaving 6 bases not matched to a gene. CDR3 length: 15 residues. Germline CDR1 LNHDA, CDR2 SQIVND (reference sequence). The CDR3 sequence is CASSPLAGRTGELFF. CDR3 DNA sequence: TGTGCCAGTAGTCCACTAGCGGGTAGGACCGGGGAGCTGTTTTTT.

The genes are TRBV7-3 and TRBJ2-7; weak D call: TRBD2 (5 bases). Between the trimmed V and J ends, which lost 3 bases and 2 bases, there was a span of 5 bases. Germline V lookup: CDR1 SGHTA, CDR2 FQGTGA. The CDR3 spans 12 residues. The CDR3 DNA is TGTGCCAGCAGCTTCGGGGCCTACGAGCAGTACTTC. Residues: CASSFGAYEQYF.

This chain links TRBV28 with TRBJ2-3, with TRBD1 matching over 8 bases. The CDR3 contains 15 residues. The V and J ends lost 5 bases and 4 bases, in that order; junction bases with no gene match: 8. Germline loops: CDR1 MDHEN, CDR2 SYDVKM. The CDR3 coding sequence is TGTGCCAGCAGTCCCGCCCCAGGGGGCGCAGATACGCAGTATTTT. This encodes CASSPAPGGADTQYF.

The rearrangement joins TRBV5-8 to TRBJ1-5; D is uncertain. CDR3 length: 13 amino acids. CDR1 SGHTS and CDR2 YDEGEE come from the germline V gene. V was shortened by 2 bases and J by 6 bases, with 9 bases between the two germline ends. CDR3 loop: CASSFSGFQPQHF. DNA for the CDR3: TGTGCCAGCAGCTTCTCCGGGTTTCAGCCCCAGCATTTT.

The rearrangement joins TRBV9 to TRBJ2-3; D might be TRBD1 (6 bases). The CDR3 loop spans 15 amino acids. The germline CDR1 and CDR2 sequences are SGDLS and YYNGEE. Trimming took off 3 bases at V and 0 bases at J, with 11 bases between the two ends. CDR3 sequence (DNA): TGTGCCAGCAGCGCCTCCAGGGGAAGCACAGATACGCAGTATTTT. Its translation: CASSASRGSTDTQYF.

V gene TRBV28 combines with J gene TRBJ2-1, with TRBD2 matching 10 bases. The V gene's germline CDR1 is MDHEN and CDR2 SYDVKM. The CDR3 is 15 residues long. Trimming cost V 8 bases and J 8 bases; bases outside gene matches: 12. For the CDR3, the DNA is TGTGCCAGCTCTAACAGCGGGGGGGCGGATGATGAGCAGTTCTTC. Translated, it gives CASSNSGGADDEQFF.

The genes are TRBV7-8 and TRBJ1-2, with D possibly TRBD1 on 5 matching bases. The V and J ends lost 5 bases and 8 bases respectively, with 21 bases between them. From germline, CDR1 is SGHVS and CDR2 FQNEAQ. This CDR3 spans 15 amino acids. The CDR3 coding sequence is TGTGCCAGCAGCCAACTAATTGGGAGGGGCGAGGGCTACACCTTC. It specifies CASSQLIGRGEGYTF.

The V call is TRBV2, the J call TRBJ1-4; 9 bases line up with TRBD1. Germline loops: CDR1 SNHLY, CDR2 FYNNEI. V shed 6 bases, J shed 6 bases, and the junction held 5 bases outside the gene matches. There are 14 residues in the CDR3. DNA for the CDR3: TGTGCCAGCAGCAAGGACAGGGGTTATGAAAAACTGTTTTTT. It yields the protein CASSKDRGYEKLFF.

V gene TRBV11-3 combines with J gene TRBJ2-2; tentatively, D is TRBD1 (6 bases). This CDR3 contains 16 residues. Germline V lookup: CDR1 SGHNT, CDR2 YENEEA. V was clipped by 3 bases and J by 4 bases, with 15 bases between them. The CDR3 region is CASSFDHREGTGELFF. As DNA, the CDR3 is TGTGCCAGCAGCTTTGATCACAGGGAAGGCACCGGGGAGCTGTTTTTT.

The chain joins TRBV28 to TRBJ1-4; 8 bases are a match to TRBD1. The CDR3 sequence is 14 residues long. V was pared by 6 bases and J by 10 bases, with 10 bases of the junction left unmatched. Germline V gene lookup returns CDR1 MDHEN and CDR2 SYDVKM. The CDR3 is CASSSTRDRGKLFF. The CDR3 DNA follows: TGTGCCAGCAGCTCTACGCGCGACAGGGGAAAACTGTTTTTT.

The gene calls are TRBV11-2 and TRBJ1-2; 7 bases are shared with TRBD1. The germline V gene encodes CDR1 SGHAT and CDR2 FQNNGV. The CDR3 totals 13 residues. J lost 4 bases, V lost 5 bases, and 4 bases had no gene match. This CDR3 reads CASSLTGTYGYTF. In DNA form, the CDR3 reads TGTGCCAGCAGCCTGACAGGGACCTATGGCTACACCTTC.

The chain joins TRBV4-1 to TRBJ1-2; TRBD1 agrees at 9 bases. CDR3 length: 17 residues. Losses at the gene ends were 2 bases for V and 0 bases for J; bases not matched to a gene: 7. Germline V gene data show CDR1 as MGHRA and CDR2 as YSYEKL. The CDR3 coding sequence is TGCGCCAGCAGCCAACCGGGACAGGGCCAAGCTAACTATGGCTACACCTTC. Translating it yields CASSQPGQGQANYGYTF.

A remark on this clone: The same CDR3 also results from other DNA sequences found in this sample. The chain couples TRBV6-4 to TRBJ2-3; 10 bases line up with TRBD2. The junction had 0 bases not matched to a gene; V was cut back by 2 bases and J by 1 base. This CDR3 is built from 15 residues. Germline V gene lookup returns CDR1 MRHNA and CDR2 SNTAGT. DNA of the CDR3: TGTGCCAGCAGTGACGGGACTAGCGGCACAGATACGCAGTATTTT. Translating gives CASSDGTSGTDTQYF.

V and J are TRBV29-1 and TRBJ2-1; the D gene is possibly TRBD2 (6 bases). V was pared by 1 base and J by 6 bases, with 10 bases between. In germline, CDR1 is SQVTM, CDR2 ANQGSEA. This CDR3 has 13 residues. CDR3 loop: CSVEVGRSNEQFF. The CDR3 bases are TGCAGCGTTGAAGTAGGGAGGAGCAATGAGCAGTTCTTC.

The chain links TRBV7-8 to TRBJ2-3; 14 nucleotides line up with TRBD2. The CDR3 is 15 residues long. The germline V gene has CDR1 SGHVS and CDR2 FQNEAQ. The V and J ends lost 5 bases and 4 bases, in that order; junction bases with no gene match: 2. DNA for the CDR3: TGTGCCAGCAGCCCGGGACTAGCGGGAGCAGATACGCAGTATTTT. Amino acids: CASSPGLAGADTQYF. The whole variable domain, remainder taken from reference TRBV7-8 and TRBJ2-3, is GAGVSQSPRYKVAKRGQDVALRCDPISGHVSLFWYQQALGQGPEFLTYFQNEAQLDKSGLPSDRFFAERPEGSVSTLKIQRTQQEDSAVYLCASSPGLAGADTQYFGPGTRLTVL.

The J gene is TRBJ2-5, the V gene TRBV11-2; 11 bases are shared with TRBD2. Germline V gene lookup returns CDR1 SGHAT and CDR2 FQNNGV. The CDR3 contains 15 residues. V dropped 3 bases and J dropped 5; count of bases not matched to a gene: 5. The CDR3 nucleotides are TGTGCCAGCAGCTTGAATAGCGGGAGGGCGGAGACCCAGTACTTC. As protein: CASSLNSGRAETQYF.

The V call is TRBV2, the J call TRBJ2-5; 7 bases line up with TRBD1. The CDR3 contains 13 residues. Germline CDR1 is SNHLY and CDR2 is FYNNEI. V lost 8 bases, J lost 1 base, and 4 bases stayed unmatched. CDR3 bases: TGTGCCAGCGAACAGGGGCCCCAAGAGACCCAGTACTTC. This codes for CASEQGPQETQYF.

This sequence joins TRBV5-8 and TRBJ1-2; D unclear. Germline V CDR1 and CDR2: SGHTS, YDEGEE. CDR3 length: 13 residues. V lost 2 bases and J lost 5, with 10 bases in between. Here the CDR3 reads CASSFVRVYGYTF. The CDR3 DNA follows: TGTGCCAGCAGCTTTGTGAGGGTTTATGGCTACACCTTC.

J is TRBJ2-5 and V is TRBV30; a weak D match, TRBD2 (5 bases). Trimming removed 2 bases at V and 1 base at J, with 14 bases between. The CDR3 is made up of 15 amino acids. Germline V lookup: CDR1 GTSNPN, CDR2 SVGIG (reference sequence). CDR3 in amino acids: CAWSPPLGGQETQYF. The CDR3 region has the DNA TGTGCCTGGAGTCCCCCTCTCGGAGGCCAAGAGACCCAGTACTTC.

The chain couples TRBV6-5 to TRBJ1-5, with 8 bases matching TRBD1. The length of the CDR3 is 15 residues. In germline, CDR1 is MNHEY, CDR2 SVGAGI. The trim removed 6 bases at V and 1 base at J, leaving 5 bases unmatched. The CDR3 protein is CASSQDRVSNQPQHF. As DNA, the CDR3 is TGTGCCAGCAGCCAGGACAGGGTCAGCAATCAGCCCCAGCATTTT.

The chain carries TRBV19 and TRBJ1-1; weak D call: TRBD1 (5 bases). The V and J ends lost 1 base and 0 bases respectively, with 12 bases between them. The CDR3 is 16 residues long. The germline V gene encodes CDR1 LNHDA and CDR2 SQIVND (reference sequence). CDR3 in DNA: TGTGCCAGTAGTATAGGGCGGGGACCCTTGAACACTGAAGCTTTCTTT. Translation gives CASSIGRGPLNTEAFF.

The rearrangement joins TRBV19 to TRBJ1-1, with 9 bases lining up with TRBD1. V lost 5 bases, J lost 2 bases, and 6 bases stayed unmatched. This CDR3 is 15 amino acids long. CDR1 is LNHDA, CDR2 SQIVND, per germline (reference sequence). The CDR3 loop reads CASSDPGQGNTEAFF. CDR3 sequence (DNA): TGTGCCAGTAGTGACCCGGGACAGGGAAACACTGAAGCTTTCTTT.

The chain joins TRBV7-3 to TRBJ2-7; 9 bases are shared with TRBD1. CDR1 SGHTA and CDR2 FQGTGA come from the germline V gene. This CDR3 contains 15 residues. With 0 bases clipped from V and 2 bases from J, the junction kept 2 bases outside the gene matches. CDR3 loop: CASSLTDRGTYEQYF. The CDR3 DNA is TGTGCCAGCAGCTTAACTGACAGGGGGACCTACGAGCAGTACTTC.